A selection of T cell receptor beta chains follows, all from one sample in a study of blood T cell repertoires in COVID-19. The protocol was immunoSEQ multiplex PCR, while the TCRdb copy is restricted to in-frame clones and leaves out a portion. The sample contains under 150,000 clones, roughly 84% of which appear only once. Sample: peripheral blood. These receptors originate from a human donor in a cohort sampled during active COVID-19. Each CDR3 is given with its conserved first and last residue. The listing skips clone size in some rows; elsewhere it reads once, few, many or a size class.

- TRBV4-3 CASSQGGAGNTIYF
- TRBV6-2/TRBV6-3 CASSYSTGRHAFF
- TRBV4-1 CATRAGGSTDTQYF
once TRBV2 CASRTGNYGYTF
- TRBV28 CASTPVATNEKLFF
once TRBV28 CASRKQGARGGYTF
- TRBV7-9 CASSSPAGGATDTQYF
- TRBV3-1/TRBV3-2 CASSPSGEVLNTGELFF
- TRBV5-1 CASSAGGFPEAFF
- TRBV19 CASTGQGHQPQHF
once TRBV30 CAWGTGDNSPLHF
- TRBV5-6 CASSSPDIGAWETQYF
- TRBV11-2 CASTPSYEQYF
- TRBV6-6 CASSRLAGMNTGELFF
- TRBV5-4 CASSLASGAEAFF
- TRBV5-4 CASSLVGGRVRTDTQYF
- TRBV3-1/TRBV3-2 CASSPRGVAGGSETQYF
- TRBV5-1 CASSLTGDGNQPQHF
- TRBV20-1 CSASDFRDRVSGELFF
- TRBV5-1 CASSQGQGIDTQYF
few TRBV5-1 CASSLAVNEKLFF
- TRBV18 CASSSGYNSPLHF
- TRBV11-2 CASSYETYEQYF
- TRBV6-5 CASQDRGRNSPLHF
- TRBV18 CASSPLGGGRGSGEAFF
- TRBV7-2 CASRARDSGAYGYTF
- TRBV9 CASSTRTGPVYGYTF
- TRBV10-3 CAISGRDSEPTYEQYF
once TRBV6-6 CASSLDGGAGELFF
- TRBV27 CATQRQGVGEKLFF
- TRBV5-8 CASRRLAGGLQDTQYF
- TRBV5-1 CASSLVSMGALNTEAFF
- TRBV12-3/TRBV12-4 CASSLPRGEQFF
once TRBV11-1 CASSLGMRGTGELFF
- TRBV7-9 CASSSAGTGGLYEKLFF
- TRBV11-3 CASSGTGLETQYF
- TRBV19 CASSGLAGALYNEQFF
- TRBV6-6 CASNYRTAYEQYF
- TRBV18 CASSPGRGLTEAFF
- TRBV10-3 CAISESPLGRWENQPQHF
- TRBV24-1 CATRPRDRNTGELFF
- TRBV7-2 CASSLEALRSGNTIYF
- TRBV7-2 CASILTPTGAAEAFF
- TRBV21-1 CASRRGGNTIYF
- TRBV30 CALQGLGIRNEQFF
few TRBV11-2 CASSLINYEQYF
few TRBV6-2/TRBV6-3 CASSDGTSGGNEQYF
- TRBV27 CASSFGQGAGGYTF
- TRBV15 CATSAVRGGNTEAFF
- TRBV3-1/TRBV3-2 CASSQTGGGTEAFF
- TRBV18 CASSPRDSGSPLHF
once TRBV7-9 CASSRKGQGQETQYF
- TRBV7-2 CASSLQGVGGNTIYF